The T cell receptor beta chain under discussion was sequenced for a study of T cell changes during pregnancy in multiple sclerosis. Only in-frame clones appear in the TCRdb table, and some are missing; sequencing was by immunoSEQ multiplex PCR. Of tens of thousands of clones listed, 80% to 95% are singletons. The CDR3 length is 14 residues. The ends lost 4 bases at V and 6 bases at J; junction bases unmatched: 9. From germline, CDR1 is SGHTS and CDR2 YDEGEE. Material: peripheral blood, obtained in the first trimester of pregnancy. This sequence originates from a female donor with multiple sclerosis, enrolled in a pregnancy study. J is TRBJ1-1 and V is TRBV5-8, with TRBD1 identical over 7 bases. CDR3 in DNA: TGTGCCAGCAGCAACCCGGGACAGATCCCTGAAGCTTTCTTT. It is translated as CASSNPGQIPEAFF.